The TCR beta chain under discussion was sequenced for a study of T-cell reconstitution after alpha-beta-depleted transplantation in children. Using unique molecular identifiers, the investigators prepared the TCRbeta library. TCRdb reprocessed the PCR reads via MiXCR and lists one record per CDR3 protein. The sample holds 900,000 or so distinct CDR3 sequences, about 16% seen once. With regard to this clonotype: No antigen is known for it.

The CDR3 contains 10 residues. Germline values: CDR1 SGHTA, CDR2 FQGNSA. Trimming stripped 8 bases from V and 7 bases from J, with 7 bases between. Whole-study findings and limits: Newly produced T cells mostly provided counts and TCRbeta diversity after one year, as hyperexpanded clones declined. The study traced high day-60 TCRbeta diversity in some patients to surviving recipient T cells and thymic progenitors.

The sequence derives from a male patient younger than 18 who had a stem cell transplant for acute lymphoblastic leukemia, so the T cells may come from the graft donor. The gene calls are TRBV7-2 and TRBJ2-3; D remains unclear. Material: PBMCs, mostly from graft donor cells, obtained 360 days after TCRalphabeta/CD19-depleted stem cell transplant. The DNA for the CDR3 is TGTGCCAGCGGTAGGAATACGCAGTATTTT. Its protein is CASGRNTQYF.